These 20 T cell receptor beta chains share one sample of origin, sequenced in a study of blood T cell repertoires in COVID-19. Sequencing was performed with immunoSEQ multiplex PCR; in TCRdb, only in-frame clones are kept and a portion is missing. The data hold under 200,000 clones, with about 74% observed a single time. Source material: peripheral blood. These receptors all stem from a woman of 80 years or more with acute or convalescent COVID-19.

The J gene is TRBJ1-1, the V gene TRBV7-2, with D uncertain. From germline, CDR1 is SGHTA and CDR2 FQGNSA. The CDR3 totals 14 residues. Trimming removed 2 bases at V and 9 bases at J, with 16 bases between. The CDR3 nucleotides are TGTGCCAGCAGCTTAATCGCAGGCGATGATAAAGCTTTCTTT. Its translation is CASSLIAGDDKAFF. The full variable domain, in which reference TRBV7-2 and TRBJ1-1 provide the parts outside the CDR3, is GAGVSQSPSNKVTEKGKDVELRCDPISGHTALYWYRQSLGQGLEFLIYFQGNSAPDKSGLPSDRFSAERTGGSVSTLTIQRTQQEDSAVYLCASSLIAGDDKAFFGQGTRLTVV.

CDR3 bases: TGTGCCAGCAAAGCCCGGGGAACCGGGGAGCTGTTTTTT. Its translation: CASKARGTGELFF. The chain has TRBV28 and TRBJ2-2; the D gene is possibly TRBD2 (5 bases). The CDR3 contains 13 residues. V was shortened by 7 bases and J by 5 bases, with 11 bases between the two germline ends. The germline CDR1 and CDR2 sequences are MDHEN and SYDVKM.

The rearrangement joins TRBV28 to TRBJ2-7; D might be TRBD2 (7 bases). Germline V gene sequence: CDR1 MDHEN, CDR2 SYDVKM. This CDR3 comprises 14 residues. Trimming removed 7 bases at V and 5 bases at J, with 18 bases between. CDR3 sequence: CASTLEGGGNEQYF. CDR3 in DNA: TGTGCCAGCACCCTGGAAGGGGGAGGGAACGAGCAGTACTTC.

This clone has a handful of counts. The chain links TRBV6-5 to TRBJ2-3; D unclear. CDR1 MNHEY and CDR2 SVGAGI come from the germline V gene. Trimming stripped 7 bases from V and 2 bases from J, with 7 bases between. The CDR3 consists of 12 residues. The CDR3 DNA reads TGTGCCAGCACCCACTACACAGATACGCAGTATTTT. Translating gives CASTHYTDTQYF.

This clone was observed a single time. This chain joins TRBV5-4 and TRBJ2-1; 7 bases map to TRBD1. CDR1 is SGHNT and CDR2 is YYREEE in the germline V gene (reference sequence). The CDR3 sequence is 18 residues long. After removal of 6 bases from V and 3 bases from J, the junction contained 18 bases not matched to a gene. CDR3 bases: TGTGCCAGCATCAATGGGGGCACAGGGGCGACTCTCTACAATGAGCAGTTCTTC. Amino acid sequence: CASINGGTGATLYNEQFF.

This chain connects TRBV28 to TRBJ2-7; 13 nucleotides line up with TRBD2. The CDR3 spans 16 residues. J lost 9 bases, V lost 2 bases, and 10 bases had no gene match. The germline V gene has CDR1 MDHEN and CDR2 SYDVKM. CDR3 in DNA: TGTGCCAGCAGTTTACCACTAGCGGGAGGGCCGCTAGTGCAGTACTTC. Encoded protein: CASSLPLAGGPLVQYF.

This chain links TRBV7-2 with TRBJ1-2; D may be TRBD1 (5 bases). V gave up 6 bases and J gave up 5 bases, with 16 bases separating them. CDR1 SGHTA and CDR2 FQGNSA come from the germline V gene. CDR3 length: 14 amino acids. This CDR3 is CASRQGGTQYGYTF. Written as DNA, the CDR3 is TGTGCCAGCAGGCAGGGAGGGACTCAGTATGGCTACACCTTC.

V gene TRBV4-1 combines with J gene TRBJ2-7, with 10 bases identical to TRBD2. Germline V lookup: CDR1 MGHRA, CDR2 YSYEKL. Losses at the gene ends were 1 base for V and 4 bases for J; bases not matched to a gene: 10. This CDR3 comprises 17 residues. The CDR3 region is CASSQATGTSEAYEQYF. DNA for the CDR3: TGCGCCAGCAGCCAAGCAACCGGGACTAGCGAGGCTTACGAGCAGTACTTC.

The chain employs TRBV7-8 and TRBJ2-7; tentatively, D is TRBD1 (6 bases). Trimming shortened V by 5 bases and J by 0 bases, and 17 bases separated the two germline ends. CDR1 and CDR2 from the germline V gene are SGHVS and FQNEAQ. The CDR3 extends over 16 amino acids. The CDR3 here is CASSIGQTILSYEQYF. The DNA for the CDR3 is TGTGCCAGCAGCATCGGACAGACCATACTCTCCTACGAGCAGTACTTC.

CDR3 amino acids: CASSYRTGPGGYGYTF. The CDR3 DNA follows: TGTGCCAGCAGTTATAGGACAGGCCCTGGGGGCTATGGCTACACCTTC. This chain links TRBV28 with TRBJ1-2; TRBD1 aligns across 7 bases. Looked up from germline, CDR1 is MDHEN and CDR2 is SYDVKM. There are 16 residues in the CDR3. Trimming took 4 bases from V and 4 from J; bases not matched to a gene: 12.

This chain joins TRBV19 and TRBJ2-1, with 9 bases that match TRBD1. Germline loops: CDR1 LNHDA, CDR2 SQIVND (reference sequence). After removal of 5 bases from V and 5 bases from J, the junction contained 7 bases not matched to a gene. The CDR3 runs 15 residues. CDR3 residues: CASSRRDRDNNEQFF. CDR3 sequence (DNA): TGTGCCAGTAGTCGTCGGGACAGGGATAACAATGAGCAGTTCTTC.

V and J are TRBV11-2 and TRBJ2-1; D remains unclear. V lost 1 base, J lost 4 bases, and 5 bases lay in between. Germline V gives CDR1 SGHAT, CDR2 FQNNGV. The CDR3 consists of 13 residues. The CDR3 nucleotides are TGTGCCAGCAGCTTAGCCGGGTACAATGAGCAGTTCTTC. As protein: CASSLAGYNEQFF.

V and J are TRBV19 and TRBJ1-2, with 7 bases that match TRBD1. With V trimmed by 3 bases and J by 3 bases, 7 bases remained unmatched. Germline assignment: CDR1 LNHDA and CDR2 SQIVND (reference sequence). This CDR3 region has 15 residues. CDR3 region: CASSIAQGTDYGYTF. In nucleotides, the CDR3 is TGTGCCAGTAGTATCGCACAGGGGACGGACTATGGCTACACCTTC. Together with reference TRBV19 and TRBJ1-2, the CDR3 gives the full variable domain: DGGITQSPKYLFRKEGQNVTLSCEQNLNHDAMYWYRQDPGQGLRLIYYSQIVNDFQKGDIAEGYSVSREKKESFPLTVTSAQKNPTAFYLCASSIAQGTDYGYTFGSGTRLTVV.

This chain connects TRBV27 to TRBJ1-6, with unresolved D. This CDR3 contains 13 residues. From germline, CDR1 is MNHEY and CDR2 SMNVEV (reference sequence). Trimming left V 8 bases short and J 7 bases short, with 12 bases between. CDR3 sequence (DNA): TGTGCCAGCCGACAATGGTCCAATTCACCCCTCCACTTT. It encodes CASRQWSNSPLHF.

This clone appeared a few times. Here the CDR3 DNA reads TGTGCCAGCAGTGAGCAGGGCGGGCTAGCGGGAGTCAATGAGCAGTTCTTC. It yields the protein CASSEQGGLAGVNEQFF. The chain combines TRBV6-1 with TRBJ2-1, with 10 positions matching TRBD2. The CDR3 loop spans 17 amino acids. Germline trimming cut 3 bases from V and 6 bases from J; bases unmatched to any gene: 11. Germline CDR1 reads MNHNS; CDR2 reads SASEGT.

This chain connects TRBV3-1 (or the pseudogene TRBV3-2) to TRBJ2-7; TRBD2 agrees at 13 bases. The germline gives CDR1 LGHDT, CDR2 YNNKEL (reference sequence). This CDR3 has 16 residues. V shed 2 bases, J shed 4 bases, and the junction held 5 bases outside the gene matches. The CDR3 coding sequence is TGTGCCAGCAGCCAAACCAGGACTAGCGGGAGTTACGAGCAGTACTTC. Translating gives CASSQTRTSGSYEQYF.

The chain employs TRBV9 and TRBJ1-3; 7 nucleotides agree with TRBD1. The germline gives CDR1 SGDLS, CDR2 YYNGEE. V lost 3 bases, J lost 1 base, and 4 bases stayed unmatched. The CDR3 length is 15 residues. DNA of the CDR3: TGTGCCAGCAGCGCAACAGGGGAATCTGGAAACACCATATATTTT. Protein sequence: CASSATGESGNTIYF.

The V gene is TRBV19, the J gene TRBJ2-5, with 8 bases identical to TRBD1. Germline CDR1 is LNHDA and CDR2 is SQIVND (reference sequence). V lost 5 bases to trimming and J lost 5 bases; unmatched junction nucleotides: 7. The CDR3 covers 14 residues. CDR3 loop: CASSSQGARETQYF. The DNA of the CDR3 is TGTGCCAGTAGTTCCCAGGGGGCGCGGGAGACCCAGTACTTC.

This clone showed up just once. The genes are TRBV18 and TRBJ1-5; 9 bases are shared with TRBD1. CDR1 and CDR2 (germline): KGHSH, LQKENI. The CDR3 is 16 residues long. The junction had 10 bases not matched to a gene; V was cut back by 6 bases and J by 4 bases. The CDR3 sequence: CASSLYRTGENQPQHF. CDR3 DNA: TGTGCCAGCTCCCTATATCGGACAGGGGAGAATCAGCCCCAGCATTTT. Filled out from reference TRBV18 and TRBJ1-5, the complete variable domain reads NAGVMQNPRHLVRRRGQEARLRCSPMKGHSHVYWYRQLPEEGLKFMVYLQKENIIDESGMPKERFSAEFPKEGPSILRIQQVVRGDSAAYFCASSLYRTGENQPQHFGDGTRLSIL.

The chain uses TRBV5-4 and TRBJ1-2, with 10 bases aligning to TRBD1. CDR1 is SGHNT and CDR2 is YYREEE in the germline V gene (reference sequence). The CDR3 totals 15 residues. The J segment lost 0 bases and the V segment lost 7 bases, leaving 6 bases of the junction unmatched. The CDR3 nucleotides read TGTGCCAGCCGCAGACAGGGGGCGTCTAACTATGGCTACACCTTC. Encoded protein: CASRRQGASNYGYTF.